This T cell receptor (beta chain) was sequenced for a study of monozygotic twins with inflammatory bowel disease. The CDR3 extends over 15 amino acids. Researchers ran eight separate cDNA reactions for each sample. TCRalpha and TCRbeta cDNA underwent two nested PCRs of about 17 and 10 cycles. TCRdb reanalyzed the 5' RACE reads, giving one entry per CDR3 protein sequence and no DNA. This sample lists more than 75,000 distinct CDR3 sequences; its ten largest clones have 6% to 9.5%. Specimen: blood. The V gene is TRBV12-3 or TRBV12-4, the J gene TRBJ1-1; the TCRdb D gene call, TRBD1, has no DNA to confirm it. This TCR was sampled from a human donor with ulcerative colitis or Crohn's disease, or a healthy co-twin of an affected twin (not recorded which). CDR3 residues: CATLGGAHQNTEAFF.